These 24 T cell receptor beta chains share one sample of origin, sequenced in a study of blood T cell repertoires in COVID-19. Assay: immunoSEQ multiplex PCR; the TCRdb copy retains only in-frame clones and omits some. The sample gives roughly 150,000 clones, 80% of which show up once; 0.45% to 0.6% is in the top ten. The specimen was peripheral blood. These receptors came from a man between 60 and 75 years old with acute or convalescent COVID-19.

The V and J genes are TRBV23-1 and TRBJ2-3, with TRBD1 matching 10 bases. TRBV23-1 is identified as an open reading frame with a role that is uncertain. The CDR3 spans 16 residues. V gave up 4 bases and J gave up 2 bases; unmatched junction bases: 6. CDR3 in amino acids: CASSRGQGGNTDTQYF. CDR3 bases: TGCGCCAGCAGTCGCGGACAGGGGGGAAACACAGATACGCAGTATTTT.

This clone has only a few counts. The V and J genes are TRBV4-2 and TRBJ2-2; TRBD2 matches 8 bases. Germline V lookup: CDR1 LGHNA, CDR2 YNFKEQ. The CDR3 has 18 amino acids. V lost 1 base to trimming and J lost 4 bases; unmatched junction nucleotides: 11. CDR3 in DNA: TGTGCCAGCAGCCAAGCCGTCGGGGGGGCCTCGACCACCGGGGAGCTGTTTTTT. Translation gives CASSQAVGGASTTGELFF.

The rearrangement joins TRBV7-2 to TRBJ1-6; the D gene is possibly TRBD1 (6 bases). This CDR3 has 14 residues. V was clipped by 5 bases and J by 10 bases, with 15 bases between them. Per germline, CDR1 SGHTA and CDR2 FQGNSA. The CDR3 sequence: CASSPRGGRSPLHF. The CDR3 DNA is TGTGCCAGCAGCCCCCGAGGGGGTAGGTCACCCCTCCACTTT.

DNA of the CDR3: TGTGCCAGCAGTTTTTTATCCAGGGGTAATGAAAAACTGTTTTTT. This sequence encodes CASSFLSRGNEKLFF. This rearrangement joins TRBV28 to TRBJ1-4; perhaps TRBD1 as D (6 bases). CDR1 is MDHEN, CDR2 SYDVKM, per germline. This CDR3 has 15 amino acids. The germline V and J ends were trimmed by 3 bases and 4 bases, with 12 bases remaining between them.

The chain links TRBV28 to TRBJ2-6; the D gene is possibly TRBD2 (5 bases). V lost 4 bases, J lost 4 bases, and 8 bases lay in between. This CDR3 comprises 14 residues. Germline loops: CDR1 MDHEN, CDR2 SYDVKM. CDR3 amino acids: CASSSGTGANVLTF. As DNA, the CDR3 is TGTGCCAGCAGTTCGGGAACCGGGGCCAACGTCCTGACTTTC.

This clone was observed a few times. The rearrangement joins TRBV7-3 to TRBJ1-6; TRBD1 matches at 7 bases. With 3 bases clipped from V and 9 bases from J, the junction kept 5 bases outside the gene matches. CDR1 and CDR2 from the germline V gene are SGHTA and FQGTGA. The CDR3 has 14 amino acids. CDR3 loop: CASSLGQRASPLHF. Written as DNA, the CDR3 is TGTGCCAGCAGCTTGGGACAGAGGGCTTCACCCCTCCACTTT.

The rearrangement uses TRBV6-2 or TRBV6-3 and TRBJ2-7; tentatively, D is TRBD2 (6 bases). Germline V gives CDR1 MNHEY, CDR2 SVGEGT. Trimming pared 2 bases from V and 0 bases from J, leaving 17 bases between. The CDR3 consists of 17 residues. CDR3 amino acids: CASSYNPLGGDSYEQYF. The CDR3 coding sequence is TGTGCCAGCAGTTACAATCCACTGGGGGGAGACTCCTACGAGCAGTACTTC.

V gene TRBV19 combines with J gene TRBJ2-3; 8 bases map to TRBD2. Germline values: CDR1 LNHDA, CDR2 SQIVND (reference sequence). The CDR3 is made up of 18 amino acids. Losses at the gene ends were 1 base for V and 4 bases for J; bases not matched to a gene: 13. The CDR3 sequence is CASSIAEGLAGRADTQYF. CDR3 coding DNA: TGTGCCAGTAGTATAGCAGAGGGATTAGCGGGACGCGCAGATACGCAGTATTTT.

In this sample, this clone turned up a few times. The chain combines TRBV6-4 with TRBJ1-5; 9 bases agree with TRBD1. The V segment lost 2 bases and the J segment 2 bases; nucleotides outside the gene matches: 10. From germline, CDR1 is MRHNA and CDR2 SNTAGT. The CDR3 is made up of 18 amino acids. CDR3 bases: TGTGCCAGCAGTGACGCGGGACAGGGAGGCATTTGCAATCAGCCCCAGCATTTT. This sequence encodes CASSDAGQGGICNQPQHF.

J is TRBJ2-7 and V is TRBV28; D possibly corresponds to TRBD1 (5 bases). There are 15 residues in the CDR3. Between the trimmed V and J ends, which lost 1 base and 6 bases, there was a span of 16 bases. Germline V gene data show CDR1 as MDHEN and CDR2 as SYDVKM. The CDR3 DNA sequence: TGTGCCAGCAGTTTATCGCTCAGGGTGGCTTCCGAGCAGTACTTC. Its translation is CASSLSLRVASEQYF.

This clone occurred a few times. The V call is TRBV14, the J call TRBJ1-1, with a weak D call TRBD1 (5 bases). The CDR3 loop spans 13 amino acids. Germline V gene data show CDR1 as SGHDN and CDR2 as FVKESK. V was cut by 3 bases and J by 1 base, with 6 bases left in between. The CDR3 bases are TGTGCCAGCAGCCAGACAGAGAACACTGAAGCTTTCTTT. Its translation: CASSQTENTEAFF.

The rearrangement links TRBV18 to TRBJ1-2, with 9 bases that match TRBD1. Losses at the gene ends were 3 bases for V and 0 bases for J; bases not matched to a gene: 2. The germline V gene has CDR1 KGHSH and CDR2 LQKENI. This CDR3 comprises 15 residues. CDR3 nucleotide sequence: TGTGCCAGCTCACCGGGACAGGGAACTAACTATGGCTACACCTTC. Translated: CASSPGQGTNYGYTF.

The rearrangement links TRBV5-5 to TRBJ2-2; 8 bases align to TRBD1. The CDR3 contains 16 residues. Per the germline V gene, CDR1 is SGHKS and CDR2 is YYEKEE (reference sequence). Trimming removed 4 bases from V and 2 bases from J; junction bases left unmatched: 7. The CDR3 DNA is TGTGCCAGCAGCGCAAGACAGGGGAGAAACACCGGGGAGCTGTTTTTT. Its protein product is CASSARQGRNTGELFF.

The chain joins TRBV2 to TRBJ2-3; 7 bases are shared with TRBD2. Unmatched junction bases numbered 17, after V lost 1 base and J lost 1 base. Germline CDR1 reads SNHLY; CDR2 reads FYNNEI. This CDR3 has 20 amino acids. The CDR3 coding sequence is TGTGCCAGCAGTGAAGGGCTGGGTGGCGGGGGTTTCTGGGGCACAGATACGCAGTATTTT. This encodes CASSEGLGGGGFWGTDTQYF.

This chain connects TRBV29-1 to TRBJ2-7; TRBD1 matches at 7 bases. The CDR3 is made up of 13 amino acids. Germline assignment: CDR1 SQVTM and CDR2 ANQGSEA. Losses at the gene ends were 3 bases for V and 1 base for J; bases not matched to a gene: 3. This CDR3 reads CSVEGRGSYEQYF. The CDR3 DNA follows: TGCAGCGTTGAGGGCAGGGGGTCCTACGAGCAGTACTTC.

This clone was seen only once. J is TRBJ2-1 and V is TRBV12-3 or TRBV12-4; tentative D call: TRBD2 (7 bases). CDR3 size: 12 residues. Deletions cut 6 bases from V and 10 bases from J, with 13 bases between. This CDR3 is CASSLRGGEQFF. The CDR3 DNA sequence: TGTGCCAGCAGCCTAAGGGGGGGAGAGCAGTTCTTC.

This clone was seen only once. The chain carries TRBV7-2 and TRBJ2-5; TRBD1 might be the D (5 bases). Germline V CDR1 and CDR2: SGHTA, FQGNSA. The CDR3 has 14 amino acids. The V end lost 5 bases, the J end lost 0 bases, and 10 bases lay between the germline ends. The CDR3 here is CASSSSGNQETQYF. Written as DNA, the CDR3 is TGTGCCAGCAGCAGCTCAGGGAACCAAGAGACCCAGTACTTC.

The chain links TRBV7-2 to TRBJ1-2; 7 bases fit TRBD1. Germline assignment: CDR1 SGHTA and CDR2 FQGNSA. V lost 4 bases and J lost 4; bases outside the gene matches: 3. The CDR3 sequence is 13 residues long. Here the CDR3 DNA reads TGTGCCAGCAGCTCCGACAGGGCCTATGGCTACACCTTC. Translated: CASSSDRAYGYTF.

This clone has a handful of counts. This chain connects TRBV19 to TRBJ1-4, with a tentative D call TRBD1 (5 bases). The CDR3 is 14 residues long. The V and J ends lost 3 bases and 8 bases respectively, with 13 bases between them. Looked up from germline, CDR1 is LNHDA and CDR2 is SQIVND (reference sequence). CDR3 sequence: CASSIGGVKEKLFF. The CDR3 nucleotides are TGTGCCAGTAGTATCGGAGGGGTTAAAGAAAAACTGTTTTTT.

The CDR3 DNA reads TGTGCCAGCAGTTACTCGGCAGGGCTTTACGAGCAGTACTTC. It yields the protein CASSYSAGLYEQYF. This rearrangement joins TRBV6-6 to TRBJ2-7, with D tentatively TRBD1 (5 bases). The CDR3 sequence is 14 residues long. Germline CDR1 is MNHNY and CDR2 is SVGAGI (reference sequence). Between the trimmed V and J ends, which lost 0 bases and 4 bases, there was a span of 10 bases.

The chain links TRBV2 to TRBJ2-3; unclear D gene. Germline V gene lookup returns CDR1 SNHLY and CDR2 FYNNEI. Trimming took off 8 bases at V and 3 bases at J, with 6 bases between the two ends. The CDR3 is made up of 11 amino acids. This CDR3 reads CASPGTDTQYF. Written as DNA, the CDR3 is TGTGCCAGCCCCGGGACAGATACGCAGTATTTT.

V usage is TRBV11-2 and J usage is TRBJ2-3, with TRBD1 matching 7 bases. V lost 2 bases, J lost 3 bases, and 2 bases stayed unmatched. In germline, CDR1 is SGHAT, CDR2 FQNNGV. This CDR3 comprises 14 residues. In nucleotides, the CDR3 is TGTGCCAGCAGCTTATTACAGGGGACAGATACGCAGTATTTT. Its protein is CASSLLQGTDTQYF.

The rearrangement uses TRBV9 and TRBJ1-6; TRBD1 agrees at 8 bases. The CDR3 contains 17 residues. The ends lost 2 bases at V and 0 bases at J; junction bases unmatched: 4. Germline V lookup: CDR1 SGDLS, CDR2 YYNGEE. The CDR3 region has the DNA TGTGCCAGCAGCGTGCCTACAGGGGGCTCCTATAATTCACCCCTCCACTTT. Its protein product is CASSVPTGGSYNSPLHF.

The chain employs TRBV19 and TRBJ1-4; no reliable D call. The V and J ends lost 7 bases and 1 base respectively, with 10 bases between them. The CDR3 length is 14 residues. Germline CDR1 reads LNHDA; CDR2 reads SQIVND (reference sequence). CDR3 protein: CASTQTGTNEKLFF. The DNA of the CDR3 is TGTGCCAGTACCCAGACTGGAACTAATGAAAAACTGTTTTTT.